Sequencing of this T cell receptor (beta chain) was carried out in a study of shared clonotypes between healthy human individuals. Sequencing used immunoSEQ multiplex PCR; TCRdb keeps in-frame clones, though not all of them. The repertoire holds over 850,000 clones, with around 78% as singletons. Trimming removed 7 bases from V and 0 bases from J; junction bases left unmatched: 12. The CDR3 runs 16 residues. Germline-derived CDR1 and CDR2 are KGHSH and LQKENI. Study outcomes and limitations: Sorted-subset sequencing was shown by rarefaction to be incomplete despite large depth.

Concerning this clone: Antigen specificity is unknown.

Sequenced: memory CD4+ T cells from PBMCs. Indicated subset: CD45RA-negative fraction. The sequence came from a man aged 18 to 29 in good health. Some clones in this sample may be carry-over from other donors' samples. The V and J genes are TRBV18 and TRBJ2-7; 7 bases line up with TRBD1. CDR3 region: CASLSSRDRGSYEQYF. In nucleotides, the CDR3 is TGTGCCAGCTTATCTAGCCGGGACAGAGGCTCCTACGAGCAGTACTTC. Drawing the rest from reference TRBV18 and TRBJ2-7, the complete variable domain is NAGVMQNPRHLVRRRGQEARLRCSPMKGHSHVYWYRQLPEEGLKFMVYLQKENIIDESGMPKERFSAEFPKEGPSILRIQQVVRGDSAAYFCASLSSRDRGSYEQYFGPGTRLTVT.